The rows below give T cell receptor beta chains drawn from one sample of a study of early T cells in non-severe SARS-CoV-2 infection. TCRdb fed the 5' RACE reads into MiXCR, producing one record per CDR3 protein. The repertoire holds about 76,000 distinct CDR3 sequences, with about 11% as singletons. Sequencing used whole blood. Receptor source: an adult who was a healthcare worker with PCR-confirmed SARS-CoV-2 infection or an uninfected control (not recorded which). The CDR3 runs from the conserved cysteine through the conserved F or W. For some rows the clone size is stated as once, few or many, or as a class when expanded; others skip it.

j_gene,abundance,v_gene,CDR3aa
TRBJ2-1,few,TRBV11-1,CASSRTGVNEQFF
TRBJ2-7,NA,TRBV12-3/TRBV12-4,CASSLILGTASYEQYF
TRBJ1-1,NA,TRBV9,CASSVEQLNTEAFF
TRBJ2-5,many,TRBV27,CASSLSWGQETQYF
TRBJ2-7,few,TRBV29-1,CSVESTSGAYEQYF
TRBJ2-3,NA,TRBV9,CASSVLGFNTDTQYF
TRBJ2-3,NA,TRBV6-5,CASSYTGTASSTDTQYF
TRBJ1-4,many,TRBV6-1,CASSGTGTYEKLFF
TRBJ2-2,NA,TRBV6-5,CASGTRGGELFF
TRBJ1-2,few,TRBV20-1,CSARESDLIYGYTF
TRBJ2-7,many,TRBV12-3/TRBV12-4,CASSLARVDPQYF
TRBJ2-3,many,TRBV4-1,CASSRTLAGGQDTQYF
TRBJ2-7,few,TRBV11-1,CASSLTPPGYEQYF
TRBJ2-3,NA,TRBV4-2,CASYRDSRYPDTQYF